This T cell receptor (beta chain) was found in a study of CD4 T cells in relation to SARS-CoV-2 and coronaviruses. On the study more broadly: After roughly 9 days of antigen culture, PBMC TCR beta CDR3s were sequenced. Controls used an HIV-1 Nef peptide pool or no peptide. Broader study findings: Samples before the pandemic and after infection were not matched within any donor.

Sequencing used immunoSEQ multiplex PCR; TCRdb keeps in-frame clones, though not all of them. The sample records about 22,000 clones, around 72% being singletons. Points on this clone: Antigen specificity is unknown.

V lost 2 bases, J lost 2 bases, and 5 bases stayed unmatched. The CDR3 contains 15 residues. Germline lookup yields CDR1 MNHEY and CDR2 SVGAGI. Unexposed donor CD4+ T cells date from 2011-2018, before the COVID-19 pandemic. Isolation of CD4+ T cells took place after less than twelve days in culture. Testing used SARS-CoV-2 S/N and four cold-coronavirus spikes on unexposed-donor CD4+ T cells, cells permitting. This chain links TRBV6-5 with TRBJ2-7; TRBD2 matches 8 bases. The sequencing sample was made of CD4+ T cells from PBMCs, cultured in vitro. The TCR comes from a human donor in good health. The CDR3 here is CASSYAAGGPYEQYF. CDR3 bases: TGTGCCAGCAGTTACGCCGCGGGAGGTCCCTACGAGCAGTACTTC.